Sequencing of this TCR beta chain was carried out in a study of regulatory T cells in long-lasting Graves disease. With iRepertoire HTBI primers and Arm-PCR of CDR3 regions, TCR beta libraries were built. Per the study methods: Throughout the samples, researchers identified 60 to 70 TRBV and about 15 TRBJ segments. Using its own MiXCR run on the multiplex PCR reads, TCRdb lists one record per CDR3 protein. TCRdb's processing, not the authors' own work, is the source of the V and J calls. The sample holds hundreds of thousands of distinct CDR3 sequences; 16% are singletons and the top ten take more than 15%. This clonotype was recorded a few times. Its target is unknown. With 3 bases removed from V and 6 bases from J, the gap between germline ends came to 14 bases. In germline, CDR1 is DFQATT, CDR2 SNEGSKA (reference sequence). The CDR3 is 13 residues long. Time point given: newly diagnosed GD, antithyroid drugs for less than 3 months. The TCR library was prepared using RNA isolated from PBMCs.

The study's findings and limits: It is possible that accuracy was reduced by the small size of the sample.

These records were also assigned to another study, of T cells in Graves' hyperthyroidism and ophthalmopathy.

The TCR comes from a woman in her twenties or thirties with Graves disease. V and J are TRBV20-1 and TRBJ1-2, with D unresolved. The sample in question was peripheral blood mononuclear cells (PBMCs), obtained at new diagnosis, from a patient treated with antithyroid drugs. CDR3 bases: TGCAGTGCTAGGGATTCCTCATGGAATGGCTACACCTTC. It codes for CSARDSSWNGYTF.